This TCR beta chain was observed in a study of graft-versus-host responses after intestinal transplantation. Whole-study context: All recipients were given anti-thymocyte globulin induction, and tacrolimus and steroids were then administered for roughly three years.

In the case of this clone: Its target is not known.

The length of the CDR3 is 17 residues. Germline V lookup: CDR1 SGHRS, CDR2 YFSETQ. Trimming cost V 3 bases and J 0 bases, with 15 bases left between them. Generated by immunoSEQ multiplex PCR, the TCRdb table keeps only in-frame clones and is missing some. The data hold under 150,000 clones, with over 85% observed a single time. Overall study results and limits: GvH clones turned up in recipient marrow; some had shown up first in ileum or blood.

This TCR was sampled from a human donor who received an intestinal transplant. The source material was unstimulated CD4+ T cells sorted from spleen or lymph node cells, sampled before intestinal transplant. This chain links TRBV5-1 with TRBJ1-4, with D possibly matching TRBD1 (6 bases). The CDR3 reads CASSSGGPSSTNEKLFF. CDR3 DNA sequence: TGCGCCAGCAGCTCGGGGGGGCCCTCGTCAACTAATGAAAAACTGTTTTTT.